This T cell receptor (beta chain) emerged from a study of blood T cell repertoires in COVID-19. Whole-study context: Some COVID-19 samples were acute and others convalescent; all came from the United States, Italy and Spain.

Sequencing used immunoSEQ multiplex PCR; TCRdb keeps in-frame clones, though not all of them. The sample yields 200,000 to 250,000 clones, approximately 88% seen once. From germline, CDR1 is LGHNT and CDR2 FRNRAP. The V end was cut by 6 bases, the J end by 1 base, with 18 bases between. The CDR3 extends over 16 amino acids. Individuals aged 18 to 89 years were recruited from approximately 24 US areas. Cohort placement rested on clinical history that participants reported themselves. V usage is TRBV12-5 and J usage is TRBJ1-1, with D possibly being TRBD1 (5 bases). The sequence derives from a man aged 18 to 29 with acute COVID-19. The sequenced sample consisted of PBMCs or T cells enriched from blood (not recorded which). CDR3 protein: CASGTLSRRGNTEAFF. CDR3 DNA sequence: TGTGCTAGTGGAACCCTGAGTCGGAGGGGGAACACTGAAGCTTTCTTT.